This TCR beta chain was found in a study of blood T cell repertoires in COVID-19. Study-level background: The samples span acute and convalescent COVID-19 from the United States, Italy and Spain. From T cells, B-cell-depleted T cells, or PBMCs came the material, which was cDNA or gDNA.

In the original analysis: Estimation of nucleated cell counts was performed using reference gene primer amplification. Clones were read by immunoSEQ multiplex PCR, and TCRdb kept only the in-frame ones, dropping some. V and J calls and clone size are copied from that table; D and trimming were computed from the DNA. The table has approximately 170,000 clones, 86% seen once. CDR1 MNHEY and CDR2 SVGEGT come from the germline V gene. CDR3 length equals 15 residues. V lost 6 bases and J 5 bases, leaving 19 bases between the germline ends. The chain has TRBV6-2 or TRBV6-3 and TRBJ1-1; a weak D match, TRBD1 (5 bases). The sequenced material came from peripheral blood. The sequence was collected from a woman of 80 years or more in a cohort sampled during active or convalescent COVID-19. Written as DNA, the CDR3 is TGTGCCAGCAGCCTGGAGGCGGGACTAGGGACTGAAGCTTTCTTT. Protein product: CASSLEAGLGTEAFF.